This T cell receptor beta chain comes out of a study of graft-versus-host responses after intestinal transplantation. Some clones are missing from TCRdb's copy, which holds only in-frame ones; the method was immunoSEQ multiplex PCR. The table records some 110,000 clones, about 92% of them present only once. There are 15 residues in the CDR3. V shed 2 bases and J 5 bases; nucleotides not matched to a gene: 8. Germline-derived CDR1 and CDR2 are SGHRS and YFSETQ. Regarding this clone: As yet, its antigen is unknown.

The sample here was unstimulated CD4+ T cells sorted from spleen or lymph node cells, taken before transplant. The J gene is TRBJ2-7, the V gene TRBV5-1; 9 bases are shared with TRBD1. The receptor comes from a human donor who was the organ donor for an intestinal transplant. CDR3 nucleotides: TGCGCCAGCAGCTTAGACGGGACAGGGTTCAACGAGCAGTACTTC. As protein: CASSLDGTGFNEQYF.